This note documents a single T cell receptor (beta chain) sequence. Its antigen is not known. These data originate in a study of cytotoxic CD8 clonotypes in ibrutinib-treated CLL. Study at large: Each sample contained, on average, approximately 230,000 productive templates and 75,000 to 95,000 productive rearrangements.

TCRdb's copy holds only in-frame clones and misses some; the assay was immunoSEQ multiplex PCR. The profile covers about 160,000 clones, with 88% appearing a single time and about 3% taken by the ten largest. General observations from the study: Sampling schedules were unmatched across sustained-remission and progressing patients. Baseline-level clonality went beyond age-matched healthy donors and moved in step with circulating CD8+ T-cell counts. Few clonotypes were public, and these shrank or held steady under treatment.

The receptor was isolated from a human donor with chronic lymphocytic leukemia. The sample in question was PBMCs, obtained at disease progression, from a patient treated with ibrutinib.

The CDR3 sequence: CASSERGLLGSNQPQHF. The CDR3 nucleotides read TGTGCCAGCAGTGAAAGAGGGCTCCTGGGGAGCAATCAGCCCCAGCATTTT. J is TRBJ1-5 and V is TRBV6-1, with no clear D. Deletions cut 2 bases from V and 1 base from J, with 15 bases between. The CDR3 is made up of 17 amino acids. The germline V gene has CDR1 MNHNS and CDR2 SASEGT.